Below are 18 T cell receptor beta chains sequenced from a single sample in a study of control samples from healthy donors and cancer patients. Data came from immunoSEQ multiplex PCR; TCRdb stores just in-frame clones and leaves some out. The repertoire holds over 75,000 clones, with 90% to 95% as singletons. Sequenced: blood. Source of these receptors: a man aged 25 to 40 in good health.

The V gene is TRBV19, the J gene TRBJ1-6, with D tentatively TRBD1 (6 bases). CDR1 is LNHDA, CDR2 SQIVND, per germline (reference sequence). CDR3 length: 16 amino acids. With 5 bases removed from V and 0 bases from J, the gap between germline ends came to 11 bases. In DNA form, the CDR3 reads TGTGCCAGTAGTGGGGGCAGGATCTCCTATAATTCACCCCTCCACTTT. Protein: CASSGGRISYNSPLHF.

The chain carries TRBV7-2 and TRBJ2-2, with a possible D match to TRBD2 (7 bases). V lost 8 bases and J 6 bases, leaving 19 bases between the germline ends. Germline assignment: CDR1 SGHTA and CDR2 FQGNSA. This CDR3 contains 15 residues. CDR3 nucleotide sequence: TGTGCCAGCGGTCACGAAGGGGGGGCCGCCGGGGAGCTGTTTTTT. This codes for CASGHEGGAAGELFF.

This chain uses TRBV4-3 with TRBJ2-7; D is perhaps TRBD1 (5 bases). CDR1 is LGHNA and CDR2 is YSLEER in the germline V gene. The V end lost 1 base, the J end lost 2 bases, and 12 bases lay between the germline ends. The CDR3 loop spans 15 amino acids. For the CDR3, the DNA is TGCGCCAGCAGCCAAGCGTACGACAGAGCCTACGAGCAGTACTTC. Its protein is CASSQAYDRAYEQYF.

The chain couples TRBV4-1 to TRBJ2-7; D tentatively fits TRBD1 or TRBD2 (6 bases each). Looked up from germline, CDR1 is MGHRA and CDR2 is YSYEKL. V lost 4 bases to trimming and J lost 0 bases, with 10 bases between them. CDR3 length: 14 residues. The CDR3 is CASSLGGLSYEQYF. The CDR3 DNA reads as TGCGCCAGCAGCCTCGGGGGCCTCTCCTACGAGCAGTACTTC.

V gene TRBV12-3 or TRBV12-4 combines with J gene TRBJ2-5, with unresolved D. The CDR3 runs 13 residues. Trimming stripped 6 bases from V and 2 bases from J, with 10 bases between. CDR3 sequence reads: CASRKDGQETQYF. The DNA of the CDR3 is TGTGCCAGCAGAAAGGACGGGCAAGAGACCCAGTACTTC.

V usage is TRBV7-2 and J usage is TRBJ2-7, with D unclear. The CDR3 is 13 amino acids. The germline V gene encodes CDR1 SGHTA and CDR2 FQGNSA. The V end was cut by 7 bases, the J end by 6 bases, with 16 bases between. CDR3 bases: TGTGCCAGCACCCGGCCAGATGTCGCCGAGCAGTACTTC. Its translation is CASTRPDVAEQYF.

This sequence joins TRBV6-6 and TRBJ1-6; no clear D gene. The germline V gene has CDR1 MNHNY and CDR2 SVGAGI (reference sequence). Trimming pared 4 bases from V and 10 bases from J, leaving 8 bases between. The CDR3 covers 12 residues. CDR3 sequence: CASSFLDSPLHF. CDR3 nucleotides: TGTGCCAGCAGTTTCCTAGACTCACCCCTCCACTTT.

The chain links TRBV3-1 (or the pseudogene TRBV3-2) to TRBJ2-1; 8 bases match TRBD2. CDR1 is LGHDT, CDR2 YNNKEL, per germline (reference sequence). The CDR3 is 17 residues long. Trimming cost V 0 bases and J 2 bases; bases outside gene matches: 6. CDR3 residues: CASSQDWNGGAYNEQFF. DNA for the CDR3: TGTGCCAGCAGCCAAGATTGGAACGGGGGGGCCTACAATGAGCAGTTCTTC.

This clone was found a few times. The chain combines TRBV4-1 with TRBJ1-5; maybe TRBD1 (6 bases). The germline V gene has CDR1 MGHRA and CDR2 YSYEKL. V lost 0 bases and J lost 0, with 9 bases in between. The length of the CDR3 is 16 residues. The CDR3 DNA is TGCGCCAGCAGCCAAGAGGGGGCCCCTAGCAATCAGCCCCAGCATTTT. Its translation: CASSQEGAPSNQPQHF.

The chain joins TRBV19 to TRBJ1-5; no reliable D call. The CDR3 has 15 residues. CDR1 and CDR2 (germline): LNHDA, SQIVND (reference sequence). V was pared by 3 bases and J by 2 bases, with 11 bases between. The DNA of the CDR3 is TGTGCCAGTAGTATGAAGGGCCAAGGCAATCAGCCCCAGCATTTT. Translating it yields CASSMKGQGNQPQHF.

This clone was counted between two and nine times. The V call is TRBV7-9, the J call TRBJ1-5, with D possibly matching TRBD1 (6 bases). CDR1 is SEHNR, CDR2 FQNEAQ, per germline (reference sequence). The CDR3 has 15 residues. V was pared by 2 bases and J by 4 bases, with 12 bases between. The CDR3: CASSLTGQLNQPQHF. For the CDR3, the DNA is TGTGCCAGCAGCTTAACAGGGCAATTAAATCAGCCCCAGCATTTT.

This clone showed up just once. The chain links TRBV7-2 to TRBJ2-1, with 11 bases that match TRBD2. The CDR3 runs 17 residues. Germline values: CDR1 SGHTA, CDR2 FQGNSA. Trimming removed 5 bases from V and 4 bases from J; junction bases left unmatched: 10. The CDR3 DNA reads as TGTGCCAGCAGCGCGGGACTAGCGGTCCAAAAATACAATGAGCAGTTCTTC. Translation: CASSAGLAVQKYNEQFF.

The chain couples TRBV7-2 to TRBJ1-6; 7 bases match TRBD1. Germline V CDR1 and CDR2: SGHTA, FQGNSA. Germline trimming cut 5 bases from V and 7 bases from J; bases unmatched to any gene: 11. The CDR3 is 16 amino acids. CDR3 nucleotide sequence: TGTGCCAGCAGCCCCCGAGTGGGACAGTTGAATTCACCCCTCCACTTT. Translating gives CASSPRVGQLNSPLHF.

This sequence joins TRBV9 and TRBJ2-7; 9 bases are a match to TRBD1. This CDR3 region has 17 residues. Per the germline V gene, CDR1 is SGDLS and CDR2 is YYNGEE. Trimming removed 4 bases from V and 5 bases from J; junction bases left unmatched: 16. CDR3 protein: CASSLSPHRDRDNEQYF. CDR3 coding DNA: TGTGCCAGCAGCCTCAGCCCCCACCGGGACAGGGATAACGAGCAGTACTTC.

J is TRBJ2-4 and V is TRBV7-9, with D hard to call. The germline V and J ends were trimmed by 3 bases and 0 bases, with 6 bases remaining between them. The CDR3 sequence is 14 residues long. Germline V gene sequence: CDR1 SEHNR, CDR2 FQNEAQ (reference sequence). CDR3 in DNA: TGTGCCAGCAGCTTTGCGGAAGCCAAAAACATTCAGTACTTC. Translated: CASSFAEAKNIQYF.

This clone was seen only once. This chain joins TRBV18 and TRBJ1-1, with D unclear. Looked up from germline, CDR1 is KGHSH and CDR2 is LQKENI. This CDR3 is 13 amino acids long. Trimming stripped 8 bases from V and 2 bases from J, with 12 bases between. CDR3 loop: CASRPSPNTEAFF. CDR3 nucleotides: TGTGCCAGCCGTCCCTCACCTAACACTGAAGCTTTCTTT.

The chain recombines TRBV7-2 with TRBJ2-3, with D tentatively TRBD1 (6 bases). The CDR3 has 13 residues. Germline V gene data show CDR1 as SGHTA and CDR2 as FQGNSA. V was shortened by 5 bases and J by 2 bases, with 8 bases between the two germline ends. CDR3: CASSGQNTDTQYF. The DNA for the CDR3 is TGTGCCAGCAGCGGACAGAACACAGATACGCAGTATTTT.

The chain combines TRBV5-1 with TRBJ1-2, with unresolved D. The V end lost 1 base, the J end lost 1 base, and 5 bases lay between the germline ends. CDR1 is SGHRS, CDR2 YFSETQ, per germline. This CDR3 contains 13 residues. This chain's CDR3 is CASSLQSNYGYTF. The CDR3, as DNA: TGCGCCAGCAGCTTGCAGAGTAACTATGGCTACACCTTC.